This T cell receptor beta chain originates from a study of cytomegalovirus exposure and HLA in healthy donors. Findings of the study overall: A cluster of highly shared sequence variants was likely a sequencing artifact.

V was pared by 6 bases and J by 5 bases, with 17 bases between. Germline V lookup: CDR1 SGHTA, CDR2 FQGNSA. The CDR3 runs to 14 residues. The PCR had 60 Vbeta and 13 Jbeta primers. Method: immunoSEQ multiplex PCR; TCRdb's copy keeps in-frame clones and lacks some. This sample carries 200,000 to 250,000 clones, roughly 84% of them seen once, and the ten largest clones take approximately 1.4%. Worth noting for this clone: The antigen is undetermined.

The chain links TRBV7-2 to TRBJ2-7; D might be TRBD1 (7 bases). The sample comprised PBMCs. This clonotype was sampled from a girl aged 5-17 years in good health and CMV-seronegative. The CDR3 loop reads CASSPGPGGHEQYF. CDR3 nucleotides: TGTGCCAGCAGTCCGGGGCCAGGGGGGCACGAGCAGTACTTC.